These T cell receptor beta chains were read from a single sample in a study of Graves' ophthalmopathy and Graves' hyperthyroidism. TCRdb independently ran MiXCR on the multiplex PCR reads; one entry per CDR3 protein. In the table there are approximately 700,000 distinct CDR3 sequences, around 40% of which are singletons. The sequencing sample was made of peripheral blood. The receptors stem from an adult man with Graves' ophthalmopathy. Each CDR3 is given with its conserved first and last residue. D genes are given only for firm matches. For some rows the clone size is stated as once, few or many, or as a class when expanded; others skip it.

CDR3 protein: CSGVGGRKETQYF
CDR3 DNA: TGCAGTGGCGTGGGGGGGAGGAAGGAGACCCAGTACTTC
V gene: TRBV20-1
clone size: many
J gene: TRBJ2-5
D gene: TRBD2

CDR3 protein: CSARGRANEKLFF
CDR3 DNA: TGCAGTGCTAGGGGGCGGGCTAATGAAAAACTGTTTTTT
V gene: TRBV20-1
clone size: -
J gene: TRBJ1-4
D gene: -

CDR3 protein: CASSYGGQRHNQPQHF
CDR3 DNA: TGTGCCAGCAGTTACGGGGGACAGCGACACAATCAGCCCCAGCATTTT
V gene: TRBV6-6
clone size: once
J gene: TRBJ1-5
D gene: TRBD1

CDR3 protein: CSAREKAPLHF
CDR3 DNA: TGCAGTGCTAGGGAGAAGGCACCCCTCCACTTT
V gene: TRBV20-1
clone size: few
J gene: TRBJ1-6
D gene: -

CDR3 protein: CSAGQGANSPLHF
CDR3 DNA: TGCAGCGCGGGTCAGGGGGCGAATTCACCCCTCCACTTT
V gene: TRBV29-1
clone size: -
J gene: TRBJ1-6
D gene: TRBD1

CDR3 protein: CSAGFNTGELFF
CDR3 DNA: TGCAGTGCTGGGTTTAACACCGGGGAGCTGTTTTTT
V gene: TRBV20-1
clone size: -
J gene: TRBJ2-2
D gene: -

CDR3 protein: CASSTRTKLFF
CDR3 DNA: TGTGCCAGCAGTACAAGGACCAAACTGTTTTTT
V gene: TRBV10-3
clone size: few
J gene: TRBJ1-4
D gene: -

CDR3 protein: CAWSLVYEQYF
CDR3 DNA: TGTGCCTGGAGTTTGGTCTACGAGCAGTACTTC
V gene: TRBV30
clone size: few
J gene: TRBJ2-7
D gene: -

CDR3 protein: CASVDGGETQYF
CDR3 DNA: TGTGCCAGCGTTGACGGTGGAGAGACCCAGTACTTC
V gene: TRBV25-1
clone size: -
J gene: TRBJ2-5
D gene: -

CDR3 protein: CASSSGETQYF
CDR3 DNA: TGTGCCAGCAGCTCGGGAGAGACCCAGTACTTC
V gene: TRBV7-9
clone size: many
J gene: TRBJ2-5
D gene: -

CDR3 protein: CASSELATEAFF
CDR3 DNA: TGTGCCAGCAGTGAGTTGGCCACTGAAGCTTTCTTT
V gene: TRBV6-1
clone size: few
J gene: TRBJ1-1
D gene: -

CDR3 protein: CASSLSPFSSYNSPLHF
CDR3 DNA: TGTGCCAGCAGTTTAAGTCCTTTTAGCTCCTATAATTCACCCCTCCACTTT
V gene: TRBV25-1
clone size: -
J gene: TRBJ1-6
D gene: -

CDR3 protein: CASSSSAGANVLTF
CDR3 DNA: TGTGCCAGCAGCTCGAGCGCAGGGGCCAACGTCCTGACTTTC
V gene: TRBV7-9
clone size: -
J gene: TRBJ2-6
D gene: -

CDR3 protein: CASSPGTVGQPQHF
CDR3 DNA: TGCGCCAGCAGCCCCGGGACAGTAGGACAGCCCCAGCATTTT
V gene: TRBV5-1
clone size: few
J gene: TRBJ1-5
D gene: TRBD1

CDR3 protein: CASSYVLGVSGEQYF
CDR3 DNA: TGTGCCAGCAGCTACGTCCTGGGGGTATCGGGTGAGCAGTACTTC
V gene: TRBV7-2
clone size: -
J gene: TRBJ2-7
D gene: -

CDR3 protein: CASSEGTGVQGSGANVLTF
CDR3 DNA: TGTGCCAGCAGCGAAGGGACAGGGGTCCAGGGCTCTGGGGCCAACGTCCTGACTTTC
V gene: TRBV2
clone size: -
J gene: TRBJ2-6
D gene: TRBD1

CDR3 protein: CASSEEAIGLYSPLHF
CDR3 DNA: TGTGCCAGCAGTGAAGAGGCCATTGGCTTGTATTCACCCCTCCACTTT
V gene: TRBV2
clone size: many
J gene: TRBJ1-6
D gene: -

CDR3 protein: CSPRGGETYEQYF
CDR3 DNA: TGCAGTCCGAGGGGGGGGGAGACCTACGAGCAGTACTTC
V gene: TRBV20-1
clone size: -
J gene: TRBJ2-7
D gene: -

CDR3 protein: CASSLKVAVPGSQEAQYF
CDR3 DNA: TGTGCCAGCAGCTTAAAGGTGGCAGTCCCGGGATCACAAGAGGCCCAGTACTTC
V gene: TRBV7-6
clone size: -
J gene: TRBJ2-5
D gene: -

CDR3 protein: CSAREYRQGYNQPQHF
CDR3 DNA: TGCAGTGCTAGAGAGTACCGACAGGGTTACAATCAGCCCCAGCATTTT
V gene: TRBV20-1
clone size: -
J gene: TRBJ1-5
D gene: TRBD1

CDR3 protein: CASSLVQGSYQETQYF
CDR3 DNA: TGTGCCAGCAGCTTAGTTCAGGGCTCGTACCAAGAGACCCAGTACTTC
V gene: TRBV11-2
clone size: -
J gene: TRBJ2-5
D gene: -

CDR3 protein: CASSFGQGASIREKLFF
CDR3 DNA: TGTGCCAGCAGCTTCGGACAGGGGGCGAGTATCCGGGAAAAACTGTTTTTT
V gene: TRBV11-2
clone size: few
J gene: TRBJ1-4
D gene: TRBD1

CDR3 protein: CASSPVGPGDEQYF
CDR3 DNA: TGTGCCAGCAGTCCTGTTGGGCCAGGGGACGAGCAGTACTTC
V gene: TRBV12-3/TRBV12-4
clone size: many
J gene: TRBJ2-7
D gene: -

CDR3 protein: CSARDGTSSSYEQYF
CDR3 DNA: TGCAGTGCTAGAGACGGGACTTCGAGCTCCTACGAGCAGTACTTC
V gene: TRBV20-1
clone size: -
J gene: TRBJ2-7
D gene: -

CDR3 protein: CSVAAGGGTEAFF
CDR3 DNA: TGCAGCGTTGCTGCAGGGGGAGGGACTGAAGCTTTCTTT
V gene: TRBV29-1
clone size: many
J gene: TRBJ1-1
D gene: TRBD1

CDR3 protein: CASSRGTGSSEQYF
CDR3 DNA: TGTGCCAGCAGTCGAGGGACAGGGAGTTCCGAGCAGTACTTC
V gene: TRBV2
clone size: -
J gene: TRBJ2-7
D gene: TRBD1

CDR3 protein: CASTEQGYGYTF
CDR3 DNA: TGTGCCAGCACTGAACAGGGATATGGCTACACCTTC
V gene: TRBV24-1
clone size: -
J gene: TRBJ1-2
D gene: -

CDR3 protein: CSVTGQFQETQYF
CDR3 DNA: TGCAGCGTAACCGGACAGTTCCAAGAGACCCAGTACTTC
V gene: TRBV29-1
clone size: -
J gene: TRBJ2-5
D gene: -

CDR3 protein: CASSSLAGGYQETQYF
CDR3 DNA: TGTGCCAGCAGTTCTCTAGCGGGAGGGTACCAAGAGACCCAGTACTTC
V gene: TRBV11-2
clone size: -
J gene: TRBJ2-5
D gene: TRBD2

CDR3 protein: CASSVAGASGAYEQYF
CDR3 DNA: TGTGCCAGCAGCGTAGCTGGGGCTAGCGGGGCCTACGAGCAGTACTTC
V gene: TRBV9
clone size: few
J gene: TRBJ2-7
D gene: TRBD2

CDR3 protein: CASRQKGGELFF
CDR3 DNA: TGTGCCAGTAGACAGAAGGGCGGGGAGCTGTTTTTT
V gene: TRBV19
clone size: -
J gene: TRBJ2-2
D gene: -

CDR3 protein: CASSEDGGSNSPLHF
CDR3 DNA: TGTGCCAGCAGTGAAGACGGGGGGTCTAATTCACCCCTCCACTTT
V gene: TRBV6-1
clone size: many
J gene: TRBJ1-6
D gene: -

CDR3 protein: CASSRISTGALGRANVLTF
CDR3 DNA: TGTGCCAGCAGCCGTATTTCGACAGGGGCCCTTGGTAGGGCCAACGTCCTGACTTTC
V gene: TRBV2
clone size: -
J gene: TRBJ2-6
D gene: TRBD1

CDR3 protein: CATSRGGQRTF
CDR3 DNA: TGTGCCACCAGCCGAGGTGGACAGCGAACCTTC
V gene: TRBV15
clone size: -
J gene: TRBJ1-2
D gene: -

CDR3 protein: CASRDRGMNTEAFF
CDR3 DNA: TGTGCCAGCAGGGACAGAGGGATGAACACTGAAGCTTTCTTT
V gene: TRBV5-8
clone size: -
J gene: TRBJ1-1
D gene: -

CDR3 protein: CAWSDNTEAFF
CDR3 DNA: TGTGCCTGGAGTGACAACACTGAAGCTTTCTTT
V gene: TRBV30
clone size: few
J gene: TRBJ1-1
D gene: -

CDR3 protein: CASSYMWGRPSGANVLTF
CDR3 DNA: TGTGCCAGCAGTTACATGTGGGGGCGACCCTCTGGGGCCAACGTCCTGACTTTC
V gene: TRBV2
clone size: few
J gene: TRBJ2-6
D gene: -

CDR3 protein: CASSSVANTEAFF
CDR3 DNA: TGTGCCAGCTCAAGCGTTGCGAACACTGAAGCTTTCTTT
V gene: TRBV18
clone size: few
J gene: TRBJ1-1
D gene: -

CDR3 protein: CASRPGPSYEQYF
CDR3 DNA: TGTGCCAGCAGACCGGGACCTTCCTACGAGCAGTACTTC
V gene: TRBV7-2
clone size: -
J gene: TRBJ2-7
D gene: -